Listed below are T cell receptor beta chains from one sample, sequenced in a study of blood T cell repertoires in COVID-19. Sequenced by immunoSEQ multiplex PCR; TCRdb stores in-frame clones only, minus some. The sample includes more than 400,000 clones, 90% seen only once; the top ten take around 0.6%. The sample comprised PBMCs or T cells enriched from blood (not recorded which). The source is a man between 18 and 35 years old who had recovered from COVID-19. Both conserved end residues are part of each CDR3. Each record gives: D gene, V gene, J gene, clone size, CDR3 protein, CDR3 DNA. The D gene is left open where the match is weak. A clone size is listed for some rows: how often the clone was seen (once, few, many), or a class if it is expanded.

>-|TRBV28|TRBJ1-6|few
CASSLRTDYNSPLHF
TGTGCCAGCAGTCTTCGGACAGACTATAATTCACCCCTCCACTTT
>-|TRBV5-5|TRBJ2-4|-
CASSGSTSLAKNIQYF
TGTGCCAGCAGCGGGTCGACATCGCTAGCCAAAAACATTCAGTACTTC
>-|TRBV30|TRBJ2-7|once
CACSDSLSYEQYF
TGTGCCTGCTCGGACAGTCTTTCTTACGAGCAGTACTTC
>TRBD1|TRBV19|TRBJ2-7|-
CASSFLRDSSYEQYF
TGTGCCAGTAGTTTCCTCCGGGACAGCTCCTACGAGCAGTACTTC
>-|TRBV5-5|TRBJ2-7|-
CASSLKEAYEQYF
TGTGCCAGCAGCTTAAAAGAAGCTTACGAGCAGTACTTC
>-|TRBV13|TRBJ2-7|once
CASSDTLGEQYF
TGTGCCAGCTCGGACACGTTGGGGGAGCAGTACTTC
>TRBD1|TRBV29-1|TRBJ2-1|-
CSVDGTGGNEQFF
TGCAGCGTTGATGGGACAGGGGGCAATGAGCAGTTCTTC
>-|TRBV10-3|TRBJ1-3|-
CAISPKQGNTIYF
TGTGCCATCAGTCCAAAACAGGGAAACACCATATATTTT
>-|TRBV7-8|TRBJ1-2|-
CASSQSTRGYTF
TGTGCCAGCAGCCAGAGCACTCGGGGCTACACCTTC
>-|TRBV25-1|TRBJ1-2|once
CASSDLQGWGGYTF
TGTGCCAGCAGTGACCTTCAAGGGTGGGGCGGCTACACCTTC
>-|TRBV20-1|TRBJ2-7|-
CSASTVSYEQYF
TGCAGCGCTAGTACGGTCTCCTACGAGCAGTACTTC
>-|TRBV7-9|TRBJ1-4|-
CASGLTGNEKLFF
TGTGCCAGCGGTTTAACAGGGAATGAAAAACTGTTTTTT
>TRBD1|TRBV7-3|TRBJ2-7|-
CASSPQGGGYEQYF
TGTGCCAGCAGCCCACAGGGGGGCGGCTACGAGCAGTACTTC
>-|TRBV5-8|TRBJ1-1|-
CASRNRQALDTEAFF
TGTGCCAGCAGAAACCGACAGGCCTTGGACACTGAAGCTTTCTTT
>TRBD1|TRBV6-1|TRBJ1-6|-
CASSEVEGANSPLHF
TGTGCCAGCAGTGAAGTGGAGGGGGCCAATTCACCCCTCCACTTT
>-|TRBV3-1/TRBV3-2|TRBJ1-2|-
CASSQDRGNGYTF
TGTGCCAGCAGCCAAGACAGGGGAAATGGCTACACCTTC
>-|TRBV12-5|TRBJ1-3|-
CASGLVLGGDDSGNTIYF
TGTGCTAGTGGTTTGGTACTCGGAGGGGATGACTCTGGAAACACCATATATTTT
>-|TRBV4-1|TRBJ1-1|-
CASSQNQGRGNTEAFF
TGCGCCAGCAGCCAAAACCAGGGAAGGGGGAACACTGAAGCTTTCTTT
>TRBD1|TRBV5-1|TRBJ1-4|-
CASSLGQGAQVEKLFF
TGCGCCAGCAGCTTGGGACAGGGGGCGCAGGTTGAAAAACTGTTTTTT
>-|TRBV5-1|TRBJ1-2|-
CASSLGAPYGYTF
TGCGCCAGCAGCTTGGGGGCCCCCTATGGCTACACCTTC
>-|TRBV6-5|TRBJ2-7|few
CASSRDIPYEQYF
TGTGCCAGCAGCCGGGACATACCCTACGAGCAGTACTTC
>TRBD2|TRBV18|TRBJ2-7|-
CASSRSSGGAYEQYF
TGTGCCAGCTCACGATCTAGCGGGGGGGCCTACGAGCAGTACTTC
>TRBD1|TRBV7-6|TRBJ1-5|-
CASSSTGQPQHF
TGTGCCAGCAGCTCGACAGGGCAGCCCCAGCATTTT
>TRBD2|TRBV5-8|TRBJ2-5|-
CASPRGGQTQYF
TGTGCCAGCCCCCGGGGGGGACAGACCCAGTACTTC
>-|TRBV9|TRBJ1-2|-
CASTPNTANYGYTF
TGTGCCAGCACCCCGAATACAGCTAACTATGGCTACACCTTC
>-|TRBV4-1|TRBJ1-2|few
CASSQQTARGSGYTF
TGCGCCAGCAGCCAGCAGACAGCCAGAGGCTCTGGCTACACCTTC
>-|TRBV27|TRBJ1-6|few
CASQVNTLSPLHF
TGTGCCAGCCAGGTTAACACTCTTTCACCCCTCCACTTT
>-|TRBV6-2/TRBV6-3|TRBJ1-6|-
CASSYSKVAVRGFGSPLHF
TGTGCCAGCAGTTACTCGAAAGTCGCGGTAAGGGGGTTTGGTTCACCCCTCCACTTT
>TRBD2|TRBV4-1|TRBJ2-1|once
CASSRPTSGHNEQFF
TGCGCCAGCAGCCGGCCCACTAGCGGTCACAATGAGCAGTTCTTC
>-|TRBV7-9|TRBJ1-2|-
CASSTGRTPLYGYTF
TGTGCCAGCAGCACGGGGAGGACCCCCCTTTATGGCTACACCTTC
>TRBD2|TRBV3-1/TRBV3-2|TRBJ2-1|-
CASSQGGLATNYNEQFF
TGTGCCAGCAGCCAAGGGGGACTAGCCACCAACTACAATGAGCAGTTCTTC
>-|TRBV4-1|TRBJ1-5|-
CASSQEAWYYREVYQPQHF
TGCGCCAGCAGCCAAGAAGCTTGGTACTACAGGGAAGTTTATCAGCCCCAGCATTTT
>-|TRBV5-5|TRBJ1-5|-
CASSLADHSNQPQHF
TGTGCCAGCAGCTTGGCAGATCATAGCAATCAGCCCCAGCATTTT
>TRBD2|TRBV5-1|TRBJ2-1|once
CASSSTGLVGRNEQFF
TGCGCCAGCAGCTCGACTGGACTAGTTGGGAGAAATGAGCAGTTCTTC
>-|TRBV4-1|TRBJ1-3|once
CASSQADWSSGNTIYF
TGCGCCAGCAGCCAAGCTGATTGGAGCTCTGGAAACACCATATATTTT
>TRBD1|TRBV6-6|TRBJ1-5|-
CASSYRDRGSNQPQHF
TGTGCCAGCAGTTATAGGGACAGGGGTAGCAATCAGCCCCAGCATTTT
>-|TRBV2|TRBJ2-5|-
CASSERRGRQASQETQYF
TGTGCCAGCAGTGAAAGGCGAGGACGACAGGCCTCCCAAGAGACCCAGTACTTC
>-|TRBV6-5|TRBJ2-1|-
CASSYRQGFNEQFF
TGTGCCAGCAGTTACCGCCAGGGTTTCAATGAGCAGTTCTTC
>TRBD1|TRBV9|TRBJ1-2|-
CASSVGTGTNYGYTF
TGTGCCAGCAGCGTGGGGACAGGAACCAACTATGGCTACACCTTC
>TRBD1|TRBV7-2|TRBJ1-2|once
CASSRPGQGANYGYTF
TGTGCCAGCAGCAGGCCCGGACAGGGGGCAAACTATGGCTACACCTTC
>-|TRBV7-5|TRBJ1-4|once
CVRSSQGAGVGEKLFF
TGTGTCAGAAGCTCACAGGGGGCTGGGGTTGGTGAAAAACTGTTTTTT
>-|TRBV15|TRBJ1-5|few
CATSRVGGQPQHF
TGTGCCACCAGCAGAGTAGGGGGTCAGCCCCAGCATTTT
>TRBD1|TRBV2|TRBJ2-7|-
CASRRDSLREQYF
TGTGCCAGCCGACGGGACAGTTTGAGGGAGCAGTACTTC
>-|TRBV3-1/TRBV3-2|TRBJ2-2|few
CASSQEGVGRGTGELFF
TGTGCCAGCAGCCAAGAGGGCGTGGGCAGGGGCACCGGGGAGCTGTTTTTT
>-|TRBV19|TRBJ1-1|-
CASSLPRREAFF
TGTGCCAGTAGCCTACCGCGTCGCGAAGCTTTCTTT
>TRBD1|TRBV30|TRBJ1-4|-
CASLDREKEKLFF
TGTGCCTCGCTGGACAGGGAGAAAGAAAAACTGTTTTTT
>-|TRBV9|TRBJ2-3|-
CASSPSTDTQYF
TGTGCCAGCAGCCCGAGCACAGATACGCAGTATTTT
>-|TRBV11-2|TRBJ1-2|-
CASSLDSAGAGYGYTF
TGTGCCAGCAGCTTAGATTCGGCAGGGGCTGGCTATGGCTACACCTTC
>TRBD1|TRBV11-2|TRBJ1-1|-
CASSTTTGVGTEAFF
TGTGCCAGCAGCACAACGACAGGGGTTGGCACTGAAGCTTTCTTT
>TRBD2|TRBV10-2|TRBJ2-1|-
CASSEILADNEQFF
TGCGCCAGCAGTGAGATACTAGCGGACAATGAGCAGTTCTTC
>TRBD2|TRBV27|TRBJ2-3|-
CASNWGLASDTQYF
TGTGCCAGCAACTGGGGACTAGCTTCAGATACGCAGTATTTT
>-|TRBV27|TRBJ1-3|-
CASSPGGSGNTIYF
TGTGCCAGCAGCCCCGGGGGGTCCGGAAACACCATATATTTT
>-|TRBV15|TRBJ1-3|-
CATSKAALNSIYF
TGTGCCACCAGCAAAGCGGCATTAAATTCCATATATTTT